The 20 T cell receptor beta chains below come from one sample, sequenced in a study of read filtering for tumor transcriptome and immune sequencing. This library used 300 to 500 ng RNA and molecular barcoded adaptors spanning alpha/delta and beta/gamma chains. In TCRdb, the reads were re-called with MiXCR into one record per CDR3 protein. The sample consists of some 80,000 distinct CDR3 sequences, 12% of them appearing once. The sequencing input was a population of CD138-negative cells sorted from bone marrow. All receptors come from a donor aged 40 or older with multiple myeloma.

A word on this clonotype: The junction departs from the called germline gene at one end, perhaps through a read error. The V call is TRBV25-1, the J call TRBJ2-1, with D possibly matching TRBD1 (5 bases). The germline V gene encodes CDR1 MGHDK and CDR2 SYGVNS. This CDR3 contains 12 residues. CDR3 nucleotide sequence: TGTGCCTGCACCAGACAGAACAATAAGCAGTTCTTC. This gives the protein CACTRQNNKQFF.

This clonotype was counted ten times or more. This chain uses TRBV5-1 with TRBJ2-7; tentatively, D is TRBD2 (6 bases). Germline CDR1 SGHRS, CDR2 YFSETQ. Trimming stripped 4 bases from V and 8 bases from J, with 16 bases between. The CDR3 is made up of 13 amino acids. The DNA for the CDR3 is TGCGCCAGCAGCATGGCCCCGGGGGAGCAGCAGTACTTC. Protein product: CASSMAPGEQQYF.

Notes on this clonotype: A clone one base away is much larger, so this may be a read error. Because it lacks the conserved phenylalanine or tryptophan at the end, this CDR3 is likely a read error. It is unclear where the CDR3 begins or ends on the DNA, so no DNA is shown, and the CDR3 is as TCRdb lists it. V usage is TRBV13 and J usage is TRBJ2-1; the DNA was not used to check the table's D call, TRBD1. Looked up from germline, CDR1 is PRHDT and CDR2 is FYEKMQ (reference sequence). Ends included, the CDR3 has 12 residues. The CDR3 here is CASSLGGPQVFS.

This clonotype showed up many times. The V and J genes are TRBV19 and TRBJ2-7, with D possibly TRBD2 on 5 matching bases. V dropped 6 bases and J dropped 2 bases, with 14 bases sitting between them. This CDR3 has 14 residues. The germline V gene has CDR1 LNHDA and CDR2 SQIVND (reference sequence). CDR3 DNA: TGTGCCAGTAGCTTCGGGGAGAGCACCTACGAGCAGTACTTC. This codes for CASSFGESTYEQYF.

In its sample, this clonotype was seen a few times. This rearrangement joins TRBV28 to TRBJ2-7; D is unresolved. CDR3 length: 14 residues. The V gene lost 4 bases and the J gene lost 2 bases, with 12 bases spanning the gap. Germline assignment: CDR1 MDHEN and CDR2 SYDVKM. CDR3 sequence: CASSSLRRTYEQYF. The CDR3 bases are TGTGCCAGCAGTTCCCTCAGGAGAACCTACGAGCAGTACTTC.

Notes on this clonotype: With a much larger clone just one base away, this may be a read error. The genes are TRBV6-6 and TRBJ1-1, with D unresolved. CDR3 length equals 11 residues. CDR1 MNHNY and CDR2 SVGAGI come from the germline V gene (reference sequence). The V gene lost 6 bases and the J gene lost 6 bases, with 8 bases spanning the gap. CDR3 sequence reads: CASREDAEAFF. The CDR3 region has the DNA TGTGCCAGCAGAGAGGATGCTGAAGCTTTCTTT.

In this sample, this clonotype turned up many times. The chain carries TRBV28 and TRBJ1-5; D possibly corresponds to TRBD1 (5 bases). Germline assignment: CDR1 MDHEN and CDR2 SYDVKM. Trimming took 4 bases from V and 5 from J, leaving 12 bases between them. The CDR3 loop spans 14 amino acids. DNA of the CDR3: TGTGCCAGCAGTTATTATGCGGGGCATCAGCCCCAGCATTTT. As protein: CASSYYAGHQPQHF.

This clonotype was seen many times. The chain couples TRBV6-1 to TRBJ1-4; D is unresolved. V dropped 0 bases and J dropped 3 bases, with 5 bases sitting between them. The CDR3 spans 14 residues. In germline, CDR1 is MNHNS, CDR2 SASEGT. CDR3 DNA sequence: TGTGCCAGCAGTGAAGCTGCGCCTAATGAAAAACTGTTTTTT. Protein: CASSEAAPNEKLFF.

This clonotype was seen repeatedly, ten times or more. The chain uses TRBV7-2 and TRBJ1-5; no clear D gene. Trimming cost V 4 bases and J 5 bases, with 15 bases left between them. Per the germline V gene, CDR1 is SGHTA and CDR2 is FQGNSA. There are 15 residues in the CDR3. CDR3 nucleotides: TGTGCCAGCAGCTCGGGAGGCCCGGGGTATCAGCCCCAGCATTTT. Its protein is CASSSGGPGYQPQHF.

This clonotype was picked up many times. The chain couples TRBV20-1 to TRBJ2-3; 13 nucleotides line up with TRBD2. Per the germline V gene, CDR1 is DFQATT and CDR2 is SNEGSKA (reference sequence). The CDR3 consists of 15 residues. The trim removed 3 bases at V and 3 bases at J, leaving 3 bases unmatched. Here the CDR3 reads CSASPTSGGTDTQYF. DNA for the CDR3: TGCAGTGCTAGCCCGACTAGCGGGGGGACAGATACGCAGTATTTT.

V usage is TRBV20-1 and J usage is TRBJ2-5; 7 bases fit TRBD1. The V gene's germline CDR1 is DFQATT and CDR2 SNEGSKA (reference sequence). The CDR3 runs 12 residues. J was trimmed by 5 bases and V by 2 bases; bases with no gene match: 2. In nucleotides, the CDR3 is TGCAGTGCTAGACAGGGGGTGGAGACCCAGTACTTC. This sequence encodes CSARQGVETQYF.

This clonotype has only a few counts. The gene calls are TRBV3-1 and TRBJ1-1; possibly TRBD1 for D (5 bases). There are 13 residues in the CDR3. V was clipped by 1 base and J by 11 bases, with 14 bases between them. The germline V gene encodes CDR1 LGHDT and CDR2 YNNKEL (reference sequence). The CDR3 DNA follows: TGTGCCAGCAGCCAAGGATGGGGCCTGGGCGCTTTCTTT. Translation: CASSQGWGLGAFF.

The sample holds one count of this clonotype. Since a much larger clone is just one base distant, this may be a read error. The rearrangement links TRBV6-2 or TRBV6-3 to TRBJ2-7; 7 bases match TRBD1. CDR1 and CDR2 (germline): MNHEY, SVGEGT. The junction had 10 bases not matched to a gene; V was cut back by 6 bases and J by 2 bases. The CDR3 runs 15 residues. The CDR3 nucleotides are TGTGCCAGCAGAATCGCCAGGGGGTCGGCCTACGAGCAGTACTTC. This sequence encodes CASRIARGSAYEQYF.

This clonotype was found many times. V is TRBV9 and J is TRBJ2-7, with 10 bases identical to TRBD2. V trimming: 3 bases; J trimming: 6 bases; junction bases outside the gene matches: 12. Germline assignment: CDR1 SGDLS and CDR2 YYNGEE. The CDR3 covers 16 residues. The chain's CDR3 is CASSESLSGRGSEQYF. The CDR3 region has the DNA TGTGCCAGCAGCGAGTCCCTCAGCGGGAGGGGCTCCGAGCAGTACTTC.

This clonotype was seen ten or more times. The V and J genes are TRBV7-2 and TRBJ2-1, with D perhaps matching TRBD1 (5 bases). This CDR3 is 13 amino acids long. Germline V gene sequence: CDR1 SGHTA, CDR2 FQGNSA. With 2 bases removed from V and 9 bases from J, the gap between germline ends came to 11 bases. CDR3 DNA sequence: TGTGCCAGCAGCTTACAAGCCAGGGTTGAGCAGTTCTTC. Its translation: CASSLQARVEQFF.

CDR3 protein: CASTDSTLSGANVLTF. Here the CDR3 DNA reads TGTGCCAGCACGGATTCTACCCTCTCTGGGGCCAACGTCCTGACTTTC. J is TRBJ2-6 and V is TRBV28, with unresolved D. The V gene lost 7 bases and the J gene lost 0 bases, with 13 bases spanning the gap. Germline V gene data show CDR1 as MDHEN and CDR2 as SYDVKM. This CDR3 region has 16 residues.

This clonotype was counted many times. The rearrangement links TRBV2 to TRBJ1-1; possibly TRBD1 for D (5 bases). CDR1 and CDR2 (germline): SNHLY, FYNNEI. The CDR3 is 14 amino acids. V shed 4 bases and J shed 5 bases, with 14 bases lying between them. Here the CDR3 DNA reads TGTGCCAGCAGTGGGCGGGGGGGATGGACTGAAGCTTTCTTT. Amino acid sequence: CASSGRGGWTEAFF.

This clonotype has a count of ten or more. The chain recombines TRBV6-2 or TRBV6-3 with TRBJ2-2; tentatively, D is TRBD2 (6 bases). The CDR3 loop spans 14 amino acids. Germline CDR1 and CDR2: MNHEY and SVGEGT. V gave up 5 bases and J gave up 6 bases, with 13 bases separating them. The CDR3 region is CASSTPGEAGELFF. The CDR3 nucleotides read TGTGCCAGCAGTACCCCCGGGGAGGCCGGGGAGCTGTTTTTT.

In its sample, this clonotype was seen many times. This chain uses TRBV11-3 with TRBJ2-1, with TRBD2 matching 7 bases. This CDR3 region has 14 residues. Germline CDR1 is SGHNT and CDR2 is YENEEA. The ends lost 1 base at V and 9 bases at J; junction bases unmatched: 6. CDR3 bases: TGTGCCAGCAGCTTAGTCGGACTAGAACCTGAGCAGTTCTTC. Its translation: CASSLVGLEPEQFF.

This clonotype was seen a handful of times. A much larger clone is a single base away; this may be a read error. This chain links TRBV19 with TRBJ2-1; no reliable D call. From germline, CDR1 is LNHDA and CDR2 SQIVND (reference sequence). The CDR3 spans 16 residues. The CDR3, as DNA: TGTTCCTCCAGTAAACGAGCAGATAGCTCCTACAAGGAGCAGTTCTTC. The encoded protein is CSSSKRADSSYKEQFF.